The rows below give T cell receptor beta chains drawn from one sample of a study of blood T cell repertoires in COVID-19. Sequencing was performed with immunoSEQ multiplex PCR; in TCRdb, only in-frame clones are kept and a portion is missing. Among approximately 200,000 clones, 85% to 90% were seen once, and the ten largest hold approximately 6.2%. Sequencing was done on a sample of peripheral blood. The receptors were sampled from a man in his 60s who had recovered from COVID-19. CDR3s include the opening cysteine and the closing phenylalanine or tryptophan. Each record gives: D gene, V gene, clone size, J gene, CDR3 DNA, CDR3 protein. The D gene is left open where the match is weak. Not every row has a clone size; where given, it reads once, few, many or a size class.

>-|TRBV27|-|TRBJ1-4
TGTGCCAGCAGTACCAGACGGGATGAAAAACTGTTTTTT
CASSTRRDEKLFF
>-|TRBV9|few|TRBJ2-2
TGTGCCAGCAGCGTCGGGACAAACACCGGGGAGCTGTTTTTT
CASSVGTNTGELFF
>-|TRBV7-2|-|TRBJ2-7
TGTGCCAGCAGCTTGGACAGAGGGACCGGCGCGCAGTACTTC
CASSLDRGTGAQYF
>TRBD1|TRBV10-3|few|TRBJ1-2
TGTGCCATCAGCCTCCTCCGGGACAGGAATGGCTACACCTTC
CAISLLRDRNGYTF
>TRBD1|TRBV10-3|-|TRBJ1-1
TGTGCCATCGGGACAGGGGGTTATGCTGAAGCTTTCTTT
CAIGTGGYAEAFF
>-|TRBV7-3|-|TRBJ1-1
TGTGCCAGCAGCCGAAGACGGGACACTGAAGCTTTCTTT
CASSRRRDTEAFF
>-|TRBV4-3|-|TRBJ2-1
TGCGCCAGCAGCCAAGAAGGTTGGAGGAATGAGCAGTTCTTC
CASSQEGWRNEQFF
>TRBD1|TRBV3-1/TRBV3-2|many|TRBJ1-4
TGTGCCAGCAGCCTACAGGGGGCGCGTGAAAAACTGTTTTTT
CASSLQGAREKLFF
>TRBD2|TRBV9|-|TRBJ2-1
TGTGCCAGCAGCGTAGTTCCGCGGGAGGGTGTTTACAATGAGCAGTTCTTC
CASSVVPREGVYNEQFF
>TRBD1|TRBV7-6|-|TRBJ1-2
TGTGCCAGCAGCCCGGGACAGGGTTATGGCTACACCTTC
CASSPGQGYGYTF
>-|TRBV23-1|-|TRBJ2-7
TGCGCCTCCAGGGAGGTCTCCTACGAGCAGTACTTC
CASREVSYEQYF
>-|TRBV18|-|TRBJ2-1
TGTGCCAGCTCACCAAGGGACTCGGAAAGTGAGCAGTTCTTC
CASSPRDSESEQFF
>TRBD2|TRBV9|once|TRBJ2-5
TGTGCCAGCAGCGTAGATCCGGGACTAGCGGGGGGAGAGACCCAGTACTTC
CASSVDPGLAGGETQYF
>-|TRBV5-1|-|TRBJ1-5
TGCGCCAGCAGCCGGGACCTCAGGGGAGGCAATCAGCCCCAGCATTTT
CASSRDLRGGNQPQHF
>TRBD1|TRBV5-1|few|TRBJ2-6
TGCGCCAGCAGAAGCTCGGACAGGGGAGACTCTGGGGCCAACGTCCTGACTTTC
CASRSSDRGDSGANVLTF
>-|TRBV7-2|once|TRBJ1-5
TGTGCCAGCAGCTTAGTCCGGGATAATCAGCCCCAGCATTTT
CASSLVRDNQPQHF
>-|TRBV6-5|-|TRBJ2-7
TGTGCCAGCAGTTACTGGGGCACAGGATTCTCCTACGAGCAGTACTTC
CASSYWGTGFSYEQYF
>-|TRBV7-2|-|TRBJ2-2
TGTGCCAGCAGCTGGAGGAGGGACGGGGAGCTGTTTTTT
CASSWRRDGELFF
>TRBD2|TRBV7-6|-|TRBJ2-3
TGTGCCAGCAGCTTAAGACCACTAGCGGGAGGGGCAGATACGCAGTATTTT
CASSLRPLAGGADTQYF
>-|TRBV6-5|-|TRBJ2-7
TGTGCCAGCAGGGGGACAATAAGAGACTACGAGCAGTACTTC
CASRGTIRDYEQYF
>-|TRBV19|once|TRBJ2-3
TGTGCCAGTAGTTTCGGGGATACGCAGTATTTT
CASSFGDTQYF
>TRBD1|TRBV29-1|once|TRBJ1-1
TGCAGCTCCCGGGAGGGGGCCGAACAAGCTTTCTTT
CSSREGAEQAFF
>TRBD1|TRBV30|-|TRBJ1-1
TGTGCCTGGAGACGAAGGGGGCTCTACACTGAAGCTTTCTTT
CAWRRRGLYTEAFF
>TRBD1|TRBV28|-|TRBJ1-1
TGTGCCAGCAGTTTAAATGCTCGACAGGGTGAAGCTTTCTTT
CASSLNARQGEAFF
>TRBD1|TRBV28|-|TRBJ1-2
TGTGCCAGTGATCCGGGACAGGGTTATGGCTACACCTTC
CASDPGQGYGYTF
>-|TRBV7-2|once|TRBJ1-5
TGTGCCAGCAGCCCGCCAAGTCGTCCCTATAGCAATCAGCCCCAGCATTTT
CASSPPSRPYSNQPQHF
>TRBD1|TRBV5-8|once|TRBJ1-2
TGTGCCAGCAGCGGGCCGGGACAGGGGGACTATGGCTACACCTTC
CASSGPGQGDYGYTF
>TRBD1|TRBV3-1/TRBV3-2|-|TRBJ2-7
TGTGCCAGCAGCCCGACAGGGGTCCCCTCCGAGCAGTACTTC
CASSPTGVPSEQYF
>-|TRBV19|-|TRBJ1-1
TGTGCCAGTAGAAAAGGGACAACGAACACTGAAGCTTTCTTT
CASRKGTTNTEAFF
>-|TRBV5-1|-|TRBJ2-4
TGCGCCAGCAGTTTACTAGGCGACAACATTCAGTACTTC
CASSLLGDNIQYF
>TRBD2|TRBV18|-|TRBJ2-3
TGTGCCAGCTCCCCATCGGGGGGGACAGATACGCAGTATTTT
CASSPSGGTDTQYF
>-|TRBV11-2|-|TRBJ1-1
TGTGCCAGCAGGACACCCGCGGGCACTGAAGCTTTCTTT
CASRTPAGTEAFF